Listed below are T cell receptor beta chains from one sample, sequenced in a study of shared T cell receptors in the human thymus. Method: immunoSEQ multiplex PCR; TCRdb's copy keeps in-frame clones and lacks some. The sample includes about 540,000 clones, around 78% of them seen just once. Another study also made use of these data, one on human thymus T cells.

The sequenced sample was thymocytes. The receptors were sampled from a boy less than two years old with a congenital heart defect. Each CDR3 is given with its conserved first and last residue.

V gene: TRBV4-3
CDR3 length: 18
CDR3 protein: CASSQERAGGTRAGELFF

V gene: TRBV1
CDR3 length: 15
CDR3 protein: CTSSQEGLAGVEQFF

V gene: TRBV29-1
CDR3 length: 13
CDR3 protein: CSVAVGTRTEAFF

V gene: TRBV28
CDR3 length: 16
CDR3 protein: CASSLSTSGSTDTQYF

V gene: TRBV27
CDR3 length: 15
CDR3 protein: CASSWLSGSHCIQYF

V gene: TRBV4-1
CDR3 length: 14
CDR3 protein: CASSQGQGSSGYTF

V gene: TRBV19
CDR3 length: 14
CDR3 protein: CASNLEGTADTQYF

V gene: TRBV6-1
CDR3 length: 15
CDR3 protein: CASSGPPGSDTEAFF

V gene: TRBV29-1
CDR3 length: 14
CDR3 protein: CSVGAASGANVLTF

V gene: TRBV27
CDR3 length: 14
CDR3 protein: CASSLGTGVYEQYF

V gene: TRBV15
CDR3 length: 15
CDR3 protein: CATSRTTGEDNEQFF

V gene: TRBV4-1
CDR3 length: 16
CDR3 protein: CASSRLLLAATDTQYF

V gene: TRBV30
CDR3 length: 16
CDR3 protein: CAWSGLGGSSYNEQFF

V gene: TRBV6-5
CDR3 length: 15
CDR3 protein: CASSPPGLHDNEQFF

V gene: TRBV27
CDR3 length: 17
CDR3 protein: CASSLIFSGVASYEQYF

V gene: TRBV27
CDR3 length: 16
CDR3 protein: CASSPRGQGTNTEAFF